This T cell receptor (beta chain) was retrieved from a study of lymphopenia after photon versus proton radiotherapy. Study-level points and caveats: Relative stability marked proton patients; photon patients lost diversity and naive cells. Oligoclonal CD8+ Temra expansion after nadir drove photon patients' diversity drop. In patients who died, overall survival fell as post-nadir TCR diversity dropped more.

Regarding this clone: Its matching antigen is unknown.

The CDR3 is 14 amino acids. The germline V and J ends were trimmed by 6 bases and 0 bases, with 14 bases remaining between them. Per germline, CDR1 SQVTM and CDR2 ANQGSEA. The table came from immunoSEQ multiplex PCR; TCRdb's copy has only in-frame clones and leaves some out. The sample lists roughly 61,000 clones, around 90% occurring once. This clonotype originated in a man of 80 years or more with esophageal cancer. This specimen was peripheral blood, taken from a patient treated with proton-based radiotherapy. The chain joins TRBV29-1 to TRBJ1-1; D is possibly TRBD1 (6 bases). The CDR3 spells CSVEDSAMNTEAFF. The CDR3 DNA is TGCAGCGTAGAGGACAGTGCCATGAACACTGAAGCTTTCTTT.